Listed here is a single TCR beta chain. Its antigen remains unknown. This entry comes from a study of T cell responses to AZD1222 COVID-19 vaccine. Findings and limits, study-wide: Baseline seropositivity occurred in only six or seven AZD1222 recipients.

The assay was immunoSEQ multiplex PCR, and TCRdb's table has in-frame clones only and misses some. There are approximately 140,000 clones in the sample; roughly 90% occur only once, and 1.1% to 1.5% lies in the top ten. CDR1 is MDHEN, CDR2 SYDVKM, per germline. V was cut by 3 bases and J by 0 bases, with 6 bases left in between. The CDR3 contains 14 residues. The genes are TRBV28 and TRBJ1-5; D is undetermined. This specimen consisted of peripheral blood, obtained on day 0 of AZD1222 vaccination. The receptor's source is an adult in good health. The CDR3, as DNA: TGTGCCAGCAGTTTGTTATATAGCAATCAGCCCCAGCATTTT. It encodes CASSLLYSNQPQHF.